This T cell receptor beta chain is from a study of OX40 agonist ivuxolimab in advanced cancers. V gave up 4 bases and J gave up 2 bases; unmatched junction bases: 3. The germline CDR1 and CDR2 sequences are SSHAT and FNYEAQ (reference sequence). The CDR3 has 16 residues. Libraries were prepared by immunoSEQ multiplex PCR; TCRdb keeps only in-frame clonotypes and omits some of them. The data show around 50,000 clones, over 60% seen once. The gene calls are TRBV7-7 and TRBJ2-5; TRBD2 aligns across 14 bases. The starting material was CD4+ or CD8+ T cells sorted from blood, obtained in a trial of the OX40 agonist ivuxolimab. This TCR was recovered from an adult with an advanced solid tumor such as melanoma, head and neck, liver or kidney cancer. The CDR3 spells CASSSGLAGEQETQYF. The CDR3 region has the DNA TGTGCCAGCAGCTCGGGACTAGCGGGAGAGCAAGAGACCCAGTACTTC.